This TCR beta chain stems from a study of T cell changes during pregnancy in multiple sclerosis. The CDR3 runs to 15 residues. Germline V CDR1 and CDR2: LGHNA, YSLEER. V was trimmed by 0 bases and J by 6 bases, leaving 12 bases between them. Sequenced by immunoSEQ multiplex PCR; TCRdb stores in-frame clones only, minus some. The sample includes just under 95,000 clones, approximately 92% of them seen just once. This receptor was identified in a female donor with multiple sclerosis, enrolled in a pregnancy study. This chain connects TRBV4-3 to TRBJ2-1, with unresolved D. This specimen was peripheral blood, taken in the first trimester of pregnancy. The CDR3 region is CASSQERALLNEQFF. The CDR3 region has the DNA TGCGCCAGCAGCCAAGAACGAGCGCTCCTCAATGAGCAGTTCTTC.